This T cell receptor (beta chain) was documented in a study of CD8 T cells in ankylosing spondylitis. Study findings and constraints: Characteristic, it appeared, of ankylosing spondylitis blood was a TCR beta motif of roughly eight highly homologous variants.

In its sample, this clonotype was seen many times. The antigen is unknown. Each CDR3 protein gets one entry after TCRdb re-called the 5' RACE reads with MiXCR. The data contain 180,000 or so distinct CDR3 sequences, 11% of them singletons. The ends lost 5 bases at V and 4 bases at J; junction bases unmatched: 9. This CDR3 is 14 amino acids long. CDR1 is SGHRS, CDR2 YFSETQ, per germline. This receptor was taken from a male donor with ankylosing spondylitis or in good health (not recorded which). This chain connects TRBV5-1 to TRBJ2-7, with TRBD1 matching over 7 bases. Sequences were obtained from blood, either unsorted or a sorted T cell fraction (not recorded which). This CDR3 is CASSYDRASYEQYF. Here the CDR3 DNA reads TGCGCCAGCAGTTACGACAGGGCCTCTTACGAGCAGTACTTC.